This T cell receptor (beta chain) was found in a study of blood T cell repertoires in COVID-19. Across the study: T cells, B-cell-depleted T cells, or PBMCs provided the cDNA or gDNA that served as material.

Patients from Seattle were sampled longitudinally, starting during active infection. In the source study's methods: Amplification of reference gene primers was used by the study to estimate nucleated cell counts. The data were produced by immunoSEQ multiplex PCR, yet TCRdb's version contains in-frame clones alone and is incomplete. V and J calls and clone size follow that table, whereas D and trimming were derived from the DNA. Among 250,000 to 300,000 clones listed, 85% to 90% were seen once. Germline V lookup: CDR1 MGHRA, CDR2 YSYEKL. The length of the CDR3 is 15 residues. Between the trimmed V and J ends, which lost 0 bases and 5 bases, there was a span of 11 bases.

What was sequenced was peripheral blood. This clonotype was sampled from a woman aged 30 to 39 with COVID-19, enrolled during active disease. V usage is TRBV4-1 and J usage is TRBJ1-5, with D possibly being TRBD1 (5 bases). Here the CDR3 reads CASSQEAGIYQPQHF. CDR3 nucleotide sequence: TGCGCCAGCAGCCAAGAAGCAGGGATCTATCAGCCCCAGCATTTT.